The 20 T cell receptor beta chains below all came from one sample that was sequenced in a study of T cell responses to AZD1222 COVID-19 vaccine. Profiling relied on immunoSEQ multiplex PCR, and the TCRdb table lists in-frame clones only, not all of them. The repertoire includes approximately 130,000 clones, 70% to 90% of them detected once, and 9.4% sits in the top ten. The material sequenced was peripheral blood, taken on day 0 of AZD1222 vaccination. These receptors originate from an adult in good health.

The chain couples TRBV10-3 to TRBJ2-1, with D perhaps TRBD1 or TRBD2 (7 bases each). The CDR3 consists of 17 residues. Germline CDR1 reads ENHRY; CDR2 reads SYGVKD. Trimming stripped 5 bases from V and 1 base from J, with 18 bases between. The CDR3 sequence is CAISSRTGLDSYNEQFF. CDR3 bases: TGTGCCATCAGTTCCCGGACAGGACTAGATTCCTACAATGAGCAGTTCTTC.

CDR3 region: CASALTVYEQYF. CDR3 nucleotides: TGTGCCAGCGCCCTGACGGTCTACGAGCAGTACTTC. The genes are TRBV7-8 and TRBJ2-7; the D is unclear. Trimming pared 8 bases from V and 3 bases from J, leaving 11 bases between. The CDR3 length is 12 residues. CDR1 is SGHVS and CDR2 is FQNEAQ in the germline V gene. Supplemented by reference TRBV7-8 and TRBJ2-7, the full variable domain reads GAGVSQSPRYKVAKRGQDVALRCDPISGHVSLFWYQQALGQGPEFLTYFQNEAQLDKSGLPSDRFFAERPEGSVSTLKIQRTQQEDSAVYLCASALTVYEQYFGPGTRLTVT.

The rearrangement joins TRBV6-4 to TRBJ2-2; 9 nucleotides align to TRBD1. Per the germline V gene, CDR1 is MRHNA and CDR2 is SNTAGT. V gave up 9 bases and J gave up 7 bases; unmatched junction bases: 9. CDR3 length: 14 amino acids. CDR3 protein: CARCHRGRIGELFF. In nucleotides, the CDR3 is TGTGCCAGGTGTCACAGGGGGCGCATCGGGGAGCTGTTTTTT.

The rearrangement links TRBV6-4 to TRBJ2-3; TRBD1 matches 7 bases. The CDR3 extends over 16 amino acids. Germline CDR1 reads MRHNA; CDR2 reads SNTAGT. Losses at the gene ends were 0 bases for V and 1 base for J; bases not matched to a gene: 4. The CDR3 loop is CASSDSRGGGTDTQYF. The CDR3 DNA reads as TGTGCCAGCAGTGACTCGAGAGGGGGCGGCACAGATACGCAGTATTTT.

This clone was counted a single time. The chain has TRBV24-1 and TRBJ2-7, with TRBD1 identical over 10 bases. V was pared by 3 bases and J by 3 bases, with 7 bases of the junction left unmatched. Per the germline V gene, CDR1 is KGHDR and CDR2 is SFDVKD. The CDR3 runs to 16 residues. In nucleotides, the CDR3 is TGTGCCACCAGTGATCCCAGCCGGGACAGGGGCTACGAGCAGTACTTC. Translation: CATSDPSRDRGYEQYF.

This chain joins TRBV19 and TRBJ2-2; D not resolved. V was clipped by 7 bases and J by 6 bases, with 18 bases between them. Germline CDR1 LNHDA, CDR2 SQIVND (reference sequence). The length of the CDR3 is 15 residues. The DNA for the CDR3 is TGTGCCAGTACCTTACTGACTGAAATGTCCGGGGAGCTGTTTTTT. Residues: CASTLLTEMSGELFF.

The chain carries TRBV5-1 and TRBJ1-6; D ambiguous. This CDR3 is 15 amino acids long. The germline gives CDR1 SGHRS, CDR2 YFSETQ. V lost 0 bases to trimming and J lost 5 bases, with 9 bases between them. CDR3 sequence reads: CASSLGTANNSPLHF. In DNA form, the CDR3 reads TGCGCCAGCAGCTTGGGTACAGCAAATAATTCACCCCTCCACTTT. The complete variable domain, with remaining parts taken from reference TRBV5-1 and TRBJ1-6, reads KAGVTQTPRYLIKTRGQQVTLSCSPISGHRSVSWYQQTPGQGLQFLFEYFSETQRNKGNFPGRFSGRQFSNSRSEMNVSTLELGDSALYLCASSLGTANNSPLHFGNGTRLTVT.

J is TRBJ2-3 and V is TRBV5-1; possibly TRBD2 for D (6 bases). CDR1 is SGHRS and CDR2 is YFSETQ in the germline V gene. The length of the CDR3 is 15 residues. Trimming took 0 bases from V and 3 from J, leaving 11 bases between them. The CDR3 DNA follows: TGCGCCAGCAGCTTGGCCCCCGGGGGTACAGATACGCAGTATTTT. Translated: CASSLAPGGTDTQYF.

The chain has TRBV18 and TRBJ1-1, with a weak D call TRBD1 (5 bases). The CDR3 consists of 13 residues. The germline CDR1 and CDR2 sequences are KGHSH and LQKENI. The V gene lost 2 bases and the J gene lost 5 bases, with 9 bases spanning the gap. The CDR3 loop reads CASSPGAATEAFF. The CDR3 bases are TGTGCCAGCTCACCAGGGGCAGCGACTGAAGCTTTCTTT.

The chain joins TRBV27 to TRBJ1-6; D not resolved. The length of the CDR3 is 14 residues. Looked up from germline, CDR1 is MNHEY and CDR2 is SMNVEV (reference sequence). Trimming removed 2 bases from V and 8 bases from J, with 10 bases in between. CDR3 in DNA: TGTGCCAGCAGTTTAATGGGAAGGTATTCACCCCTCCACTTT. Translation: CASSLMGRYSPLHF.

CDR3 region: CASSQAGTGTHEQYF. CDR3 DNA: TGCGCCAGCAGCCAAGCCGGGACAGGGACTCACGAGCAGTACTTC. The chain has TRBV4-3 and TRBJ2-7; 9 bases are shared with TRBD1. This CDR3 has 15 residues. CDR1 is LGHNA and CDR2 is YSLEER in the germline V gene. The V segment lost 1 base and the J segment 5 bases; nucleotides outside the gene matches: 6.

In its sample, this clone was seen a few times. The chain joins TRBV5-4 to TRBJ2-7, with D possibly matching TRBD1 (6 bases). Per germline, CDR1 SGHNT and CDR2 YYREEE (reference sequence). The CDR3 consists of 14 residues. Trimming cost V 4 bases and J 3 bases, with 14 bases left between them. CDR3 coding DNA: TGTGCCAGCAGCGGAAGGACAGCTGGCTACGAGCAGTACTTC. As protein: CASSGRTAGYEQYF.

The chain links TRBV21-1 to TRBJ1-5. TRBV21-1 is a listed pseudogene. The length of the CDR3 is 18 residues. The CDR3 reads CASSKGAAGHSPRQPQHF. Written as DNA, the CDR3 is TGTGCCAGCAGCAAAGGGGCCGCGGGGCACTCACCTCGTCAGCCCCAGCATTTT.

This chain links TRBV15 with TRBJ1-5; TRBD1 might be the D (6 bases). Germline V gives CDR1 LNHNV, CDR2 YYDKDF (reference sequence). With 4 bases removed from V and 10 bases from J, the gap between germline ends came to 17 bases. The CDR3 covers 14 residues. The DNA of the CDR3 is TGTGCCACCAGCAACCGGGACAATGGCTCTCCCCAGCATTTT. Translating gives CATSNRDNGSPQHF.

In its sample, this clone was seen once. The chain has TRBV10-3 and TRBJ2-1; D perhaps matches TRBD2 (6 bases). CDR3 size: 12 residues. V was clipped by 10 bases and J by 8 bases, with 15 bases between them. Germline V gene lookup returns CDR1 ENHRY and CDR2 SYGVKD. CDR3 in amino acids: CASRLDGDEQFF. CDR3 sequence (DNA): TGTGCCAGCCGACTAGATGGCGATGAGCAGTTCTTC.

V and J are TRBV7-9 and TRBJ1-4; D call uncertain. V was clipped by 5 bases and J by 7 bases, with 20 bases between them. The V gene's germline CDR1 is SEHNR and CDR2 FQNEAQ (reference sequence). This CDR3 is built from 16 residues. CDR3 region: CASSEIGLNGGEKLFF. The CDR3 DNA is TGTGCCAGCAGCGAAATCGGGTTAAACGGAGGTGAAAAACTGTTTTTT.

V is TRBV30 and J is TRBJ2-3; TRBD1 might be the D (6 bases). Trimming left V 5 bases short and J 6 bases short, with 12 bases between. The CDR3 spans 12 residues. The germline CDR1 and CDR2 sequences are GTSNPN and SVGIG (reference sequence). This chain's CDR3 is CAWGGQGDTQYF. In nucleotides, the CDR3 is TGTGCCTGGGGGGGCCAAGGGGATACGCAGTATTTT. Filled out from reference TRBV30 and TRBJ2-3, the complete variable domain reads SQTIHQWPATLVQPVGSPLSLECTVEGTSNPNLYWYRQAAGRGLQLLFYSVGIGQISSEVPQNLSASRPQDRQFILSSKKLLLSDSGFYLCAWGGQGDTQYFGPGTRLTVL.

This chain links TRBV7-2 with TRBJ1-2; D is unclear. Trimming shortened V by 4 bases and J by 3 bases, and 12 bases separated the two germline ends. This CDR3 spans 14 amino acids. Germline assignment: CDR1 SGHTA and CDR2 FQGNSA. Here the CDR3 DNA reads TGTGCCAGCAGCTCGGACTGGTCCCACTATGGCTACACCTTC. It codes for CASSSDWSHYGYTF.

This clone occurred a few times. Other DNA sequences in the same sample also yield this CDR3. V and J are TRBV28 and TRBJ1-1; D might be TRBD1 (5 bases). This CDR3 region has 15 residues. Germline V CDR1 and CDR2: MDHEN, SYDVKM. V shed 6 bases and J shed 0 bases, with 14 bases lying between them. The CDR3 bases are TGTGCCAGCAGCAACTTAGCGGGGGTGAACACTGAAGCTTTCTTT. It is translated as CASSNLAGVNTEAFF.

The chain employs TRBV7-2 and TRBJ2-1; 16 nucleotides match TRBD2. CDR1 SGHTA and CDR2 FQGNSA come from the germline V gene. CDR3 length equals 16 residues. V lost 1 base to trimming and J lost 11 bases; unmatched junction nucleotides: 5. For the CDR3, the DNA is TGTGCCAGCAGCTTAGTAGTGGGACTAGCGGGGGGGCAGCAGTTCTTC. Translating gives CASSLVVGLAGGQQFF.